The source of this T cell receptor (beta chain) is a study of blood T cells in healthy people across ages. V gave up 10 bases and J gave up 5 bases, with 8 bases separating them. Germline V gives CDR1 ENHRY, CDR2 SYGVKD. The CDR3 runs to 11 residues. Primed by a sample-barcoded 5' primer and a J-beta primer mix, a second PCR proceeded for roughly 7 to 11 cycles. TCRdb itself ran the 5' RACE reads through MiXCR, one entry per CDR3 protein. The data show roughly 640,000 distinct CDR3 sequences, around 31% seen once. In its sample, this clonotype was seen a few times. Sequencing used blood. The gene calls are TRBV10-3 and TRBJ2-2; D unclear. The source is a woman of 80 years or more in good health. CDR3 sequence: CATQLTGELFF. CDR3 sequence (DNA): TGTGCCACCCAGTTGACCGGGGAGCTGTTTTTT.